Each of the 28 T cell receptor beta chains below was sequenced from the same sample in a study of blood T cell repertoires in COVID-19. TCRdb's table, derived via immunoSEQ multiplex PCR, lists solely in-frame clones and lacks some. The sample includes roughly 300,000 clones, 75% to 95% of them seen just once. The sequenced material came from PBMCs or T cells enriched from blood (not recorded which). These receptor sequences come from a woman in her twenties or thirties who had recovered from COVID-19.

This clone was seen a single time. The V and J genes are TRBV4-3 and TRBJ2-6; D gene ambiguous. The CDR3 has 16 amino acids. Germline V gene sequence: CDR1 LGHNA, CDR2 YSLEER. V was cut by 1 base and J by 2 bases, with 9 bases left in between. The CDR3 DNA reads TGCGCCAGCAGCCAAGTCGCGGTACCTGGGGCCAACGTCCTGACTTTC. Its protein product is CASSQVAVPGANVLTF.

The genes are TRBV4-3 and TRBJ1-5, with D perhaps matching TRBD1 (5 bases). CDR3 length: 15 residues. The germline CDR1 and CDR2 sequences are LGHNA and YSLEER. V was clipped by 0 bases and J by 5 bases, with 11 bases between them. CDR3 nucleotide sequence: TGCGCCAGCAGCCAAGATTGGGGGGGGTATCAGCCCCAGCATTTT. Protein sequence: CASSQDWGGYQPQHF.

The chain carries TRBV30 and TRBJ1-3; no reliable D call. Germline assignment: CDR1 GTSNPN and CDR2 SVGIG (reference sequence). The CDR3 runs 13 residues. V was trimmed by 5 bases and J by 4 bases, leaving 12 bases between them. CDR3: CAWGDSRGNTIYF. CDR3 bases: TGTGCCTGGGGAGACTCTAGGGGAAACACCATATATTTT.

The chain combines TRBV28 with TRBJ1-1; D perhaps matches TRBD1 (6 bases). The length of the CDR3 is 14 residues. Germline assignment: CDR1 MDHEN and CDR2 SYDVKM. V shed 3 bases and J shed 7 bases, with 15 bases lying between them. The CDR3, as DNA: TGTGCCAGCAGTTTCCAAGCACAGGGATTTGAAGCTTTCTTT. Protein product: CASSFQAQGFEAFF.

This chain joins TRBV19 and TRBJ1-1; 11 bases are shared with TRBD1. With V trimmed by 5 bases and J by 11 bases, 4 bases remained unmatched. The CDR3 contains 12 residues. Germline V gene lookup returns CDR1 LNHDA and CDR2 SQIVND (reference sequence). The CDR3 nucleotides read TGTGCCAGTAGTCTCCGGGACAGGGGGGCTTTCTTT. This translates into CASSLRDRGAFF.

The V gene is TRBV5-1, the J gene TRBJ1-1; 7 bases align to TRBD1. The germline gives CDR1 SGHRS, CDR2 YFSETQ. Trimming at V came to 6 bases and at J to 1 base, leaving 6 bases not matched to a gene. The CDR3 loop spans 14 amino acids. The CDR3 nucleotides read TGCGCCAGCACGACAGGGACCCAGAACACTGAAGCTTTCTTT. Translated: CASTTGTQNTEAFF.

The V call is TRBV4-3, the J call TRBJ1-3; D remains ambiguous. In germline, CDR1 is LGHNA, CDR2 YSLEER. CDR3 length: 16 amino acids. V was shortened by 0 bases and J by 4 bases, with 13 bases between the two germline ends. CDR3 sequence: CASSQEAPGRGNTIYF. The CDR3 region has the DNA TGCGCCAGCAGCCAAGAAGCACCAGGAAGGGGAAACACCATATATTTT.

The rearrangement joins TRBV7-8 to TRBJ1-1; 7 bases align to TRBD1. Germline V gene lookup returns CDR1 SGHVS and CDR2 FQNEAQ. The CDR3 covers 13 residues. Trimming took 5 bases from V and 1 from J; bases not matched to a gene: 1. For the CDR3, the DNA is TGTGCCAGCAGCCGACAGGGGAACACTGAAGCTTTCTTT. Protein sequence: CASSRQGNTEAFF.

The chain has TRBV25-1 and TRBJ2-3; TRBD1 agrees at 7 bases. This CDR3 region has 15 residues. Germline lookup yields CDR1 MGHDK and CDR2 SYGVNS. V shed 1 base, J shed 1 base, and the junction held 2 bases outside the gene matches. The CDR3 sequence: CASSESGQRTDTQYF. The CDR3, as DNA: TGTGCCAGCAGTGAATCGGGACAGCGCACAGATACGCAGTATTTT.

The V and J genes are TRBV14 and TRBJ2-2; 8 bases are shared with TRBD2. This CDR3 comprises 16 residues. The germline CDR1 and CDR2 sequences are SGHDN and FVKESK. V was clipped by 4 bases and J by 7 bases; unmatched bases: 11. The CDR3, as DNA: TGTGCCAGCAGCCCGCGGGTAGCGGGACCCATCGGGGAGCTGTTTTTT. It translates to CASSPRVAGPIGELFF.

CDR3 sequence reads: CASSPRRGEETQYF. In nucleotides, the CDR3 is TGTGCCAGCAGCCCAAGACGGGGGGAAGAGACCCAGTACTTC. V gene TRBV7-9 combines with J gene TRBJ2-5, with 7 bases identical to TRBD2. Germline CDR1 is SEHNR and CDR2 is FQNEAQ (reference sequence). CDR3 length equals 14 residues. The V gene end was trimmed by 5 bases and the J gene end by 3 bases; junction bases not matched to a gene: 6.

V gene TRBV9 combines with J gene TRBJ1-4; 7 positions match TRBD1. The germline CDR1 and CDR2 sequences are SGDLS and YYNGEE. With V trimmed by 0 bases and J by 0 bases, 5 bases remained unmatched. The CDR3 has 17 residues. The CDR3 sequence: CASSVALGTATNEKLFF. CDR3 in DNA: TGTGCCAGCAGCGTAGCCCTCGGGACAGCAACTAATGAAAAACTGTTTTTT.

V usage is TRBV28 and J usage is TRBJ2-1; 14 bases are shared with TRBD2. V dropped 4 bases and J dropped 8; count of bases not matched to a gene: 10. The CDR3 has 17 amino acids. Germline V gives CDR1 MDHEN, CDR2 SYDVKM. The CDR3 DNA sequence: TGTGCCAGCAGTTCCTATGGGACTAGCGGGAGATCAGATGAGCAGTTCTTC. It codes for CASSSYGTSGRSDEQFF.

The chain couples TRBV30 to TRBJ2-5; D is possibly TRBD2 (5 bases). Trimming left V 0 bases short and J 7 bases short, with 15 bases between. The germline V gene encodes CDR1 GTSNPN and CDR2 SVGIG (reference sequence). The CDR3 extends over 14 amino acids. The CDR3 sequence is CAWSVKELVGTQYF. The CDR3 nucleotides are TGTGCCTGGAGTGTTAAGGAACTAGTAGGGACCCAGTACTTC. The variable domain in full, with the rest retrieved from reference TRBV30 and TRBJ2-5, is SQTIHQWPATLVQPVGSPLSLECTVEGTSNPNLYWYRQAAGRGLQLLFYSVGIGQISSEVPQNLSASRPQDRQFILSSKKLLLSDSGFYLCAWSVKELVGTQYFGPGTRLLVL.

The rearrangement links TRBV5-1 to TRBJ2-2; tentative D call: TRBD2 (6 bases). The CDR3 contains 16 residues. V gave up 4 bases and J gave up 1 base, with 14 bases separating them. Germline CDR1 reads SGHRS; CDR2 reads YFSETQ. DNA of the CDR3: TGCGCCAGCAGCACCCGGGGTAGCGGGAACACCGGGGAGCTGTTTTTT. It yields the protein CASSTRGSGNTGELFF.

DNA for the CDR3: TGTGCCAGCAGCTTGGGACAGGGTCGAGAAAAACTGTTTTTT. It encodes CASSLGQGREKLFF. The genes are TRBV11-2 and TRBJ1-4; 9 bases align to TRBD1. Germline CDR1 and CDR2: SGHAT and FQNNGV. The V and J ends lost 3 bases and 8 bases, in that order; junction bases with no gene match: 4. The CDR3 has 14 amino acids.

The chain has TRBV2 and TRBJ1-5; possibly TRBD1 for D (6 bases). The CDR3 contains 17 residues. Trimming took off 5 bases at V and 2 bases at J, with 19 bases between the two ends. Germline V CDR1 and CDR2: SNHLY, FYNNEI. The CDR3 sequence is CASSLWDTRTGNQPQHF. Here the CDR3 DNA reads TGTGCCAGCAGTCTATGGGACACCAGAACTGGCAATCAGCCCCAGCATTTT.

This chain uses TRBV30 with TRBJ2-3; D is undetermined. The germline CDR1 and CDR2 sequences are GTSNPN and SVGIG (reference sequence). The CDR3 loop spans 11 amino acids. The CDR3 nucleotides are TGTGCGTCCGGCGCCGGGGATACGCAGTATTTT. This gives the protein CASGAGDTQYF.

The chain links TRBV30 to TRBJ2-7; 8 bases line up with TRBD1. This CDR3 comprises 14 residues. Trimming at V came to 3 bases and at J to 3 bases, leaving 7 bases not matched to a gene. CDR1 is GTSNPN and CDR2 is SVGIG in the germline V gene (reference sequence). DNA for the CDR3: TGTGCCTGGAGCCAACAGGGGGTGATCTACGAGCAGTACTTC. Translation: CAWSQQGVIYEQYF.

This chain uses TRBV18 with TRBJ1-2; D possibly corresponds to TRBD1 (6 bases). With 5 bases removed from V and 8 bases from J, the gap between germline ends came to 18 bases. CDR1 and CDR2 from the germline V gene are KGHSH and LQKENI. The length of the CDR3 is 14 residues. CDR3 in DNA: TGTGCCAGCTCAGCGACCGACAGGCACGGCGGCTACACCTTC. This codes for CASSATDRHGGYTF.

The V call is TRBV15, the J call TRBJ2-3; 10 nucleotides agree with TRBD2. Per the germline V gene, CDR1 is LNHNV and CDR2 is YYDKDF (reference sequence). V was clipped by 8 bases and J by 3 bases; unmatched bases: 5. The CDR3 length is 14 residues. The CDR3 loop reads CATLAGVGTDTQYF. The CDR3 nucleotides are TGTGCCACCCTAGCGGGAGTCGGTACAGATACGCAGTATTTT.

The chain has TRBV28 and TRBJ2-1; a weak D match, TRBD2 (6 bases). This CDR3 comprises 17 residues. V dropped 4 bases and J dropped 3 bases, with 19 bases sitting between them. The germline gives CDR1 MDHEN, CDR2 SYDVKM. The CDR3 is CASSSEASAFLYNEQFF. The CDR3 bases are TGTGCCAGCAGTTCCGAAGCTAGCGCTTTTCTCTACAATGAGCAGTTCTTC.

The chain joins TRBV12-3 or TRBV12-4 to TRBJ2-7; TRBD1 might be the D (6 bases). The CDR3 contains 13 residues. V shed 3 bases and J shed 5 bases, with 11 bases lying between them. CDR3: CASSFLQGNEQYF. In DNA, the CDR3 is TGTGCCAGCAGTTTCCTACAGGGCAACGAGCAGTACTTC.

This chain joins TRBV19 and TRBJ2-1; tentatively, D is TRBD2 (7 bases). The CDR3 has 14 residues. CDR1 is LNHDA and CDR2 is SQIVND in the germline V gene (reference sequence). V was cut by 7 bases and J by 3 bases, with 13 bases left in between. The CDR3 region has the DNA TGTGCCAGTACTCAGGGGACTAACTACAATGAGCAGTTCTTC. Its protein is CASTQGTNYNEQFF.

This sequence joins TRBV4-1 and TRBJ2-7; tentatively, D is TRBD2 (6 bases). The CDR3 length is 15 residues. V lost 1 base to trimming and J lost 9 bases, with 19 bases between them. Germline-derived CDR1 and CDR2 are MGHRA and YSYEKL. This chain's CDR3 is CASSQGGALAGGQYF. The CDR3 DNA sequence: TGCGCCAGCAGCCAAGGAGGGGCCCTTGCCGGGGGGCAGTACTTC.

The CDR3 nucleotides are TGTGCCAGCAGCCAAGGGGGACTAGCGGGAGTTAAGAATGAGCAGTTCTTC. As protein: CASSQGGLAGVKNEQFF. The rearrangement links TRBV14 to TRBJ2-1; 14 nucleotides match TRBD2. The CDR3 sequence is 17 residues long. V dropped 1 base and J dropped 7; count of bases not matched to a gene: 6. Germline assignment: CDR1 SGHDN and CDR2 FVKESK.

The J gene is TRBJ1-1, the V gene TRBV19; 10 positions agree with TRBD1. This CDR3 has 15 residues. The germline V gene encodes CDR1 LNHDA and CDR2 SQIVND (reference sequence). V trimming: 6 bases; J trimming: 7 bases; junction bases outside the gene matches: 11. In nucleotides, the CDR3 is TGTGCCAGTAGATCCACGGACAGGGGGTATAATGAAGCTTTCTTT. It encodes CASRSTDRGYNEAFF. Using reference TRBV19 and TRBJ1-1 for the parts outside the CDR3, the full variable domain is DGGITQSPKYLFRKEGQNVTLSCEQNLNHDAMYWYRQDPGQGLRLIYYSQIVNDFQKGDIAEGYSVSREKKESFPLTVTSAQKNPTAFYLCASRSTDRGYNEAFFGQGTRLTVV.

The V gene is TRBV5-1, the J gene TRBJ2-2; the D gene is possibly TRBD2 (6 bases). Trimming took off 5 bases at V and 2 bases at J, with 13 bases between the two ends. The length of the CDR3 is 15 residues. Germline loops: CDR1 SGHRS, CDR2 YFSETQ. DNA of the CDR3: TGCGCCAGCAGAGCCGGAGGGATAAACACCGGGGAGCTGTTTTTT. The encoded protein is CASRAGGINTGELFF.